These 26 T cell receptor beta chains came from one sample sequenced in a study of spatial heterogeneity in lung cancer. General study findings and limits: Counts of expanded alpha and beta TCRs within tumors tracked the tumor nonsynonymous mutation count.

From the 5' RACE reads, TCRdb called clonotypes with MiXCR, one entry per CDR3 protein. The sample lists about 16,000 distinct CDR3 sequences; 5.5% to 6.5% were seen once. As for time point: sample taken at primary tumor resection. Which antigens these TCRs recognize remains unknown. Sequencing was performed on lung tumor tissue, taken at surgery. The receptors derive from a female donor with early-stage non-small cell lung cancer.

Remarks on this clonotype: Since a much larger clone is just one base distant, this may be a read error. As an off-target read in a library built for alpha chains, this beta chain has a frequency of little significance. J is TRBJ1-2 and V is TRBV7-2; weak D call: TRBD1 (5 bases). V was pared by 5 bases and J by 4 bases, with 14 bases between. This CDR3 region has 14 residues. The germline V gene has CDR1 SGHTA and CDR2 FQGNSA. The CDR3 sequence is CASSRGPGTYGYTF. CDR3 DNA: TGTGCCAGCAGCCGGGGCCCGGGGACCTATGGCTACACCTTC.

There are many counts of this clonotype. With the library built for alpha chains, this beta chain is off target and its frequency is not meaningful. The rearrangement links TRBV5-1 to TRBJ2-2; 8 positions agree with TRBD2. The CDR3 contains 15 residues. The germline V gene encodes CDR1 SGHRS and CDR2 YFSETQ. The V segment lost 7 bases and the J segment 4 bases; nucleotides outside the gene matches: 9. CDR3 residues: CASATAGELTGELFF. In DNA form, the CDR3 reads TGCGCCAGCGCCACAGCGGGAGAACTCACCGGGGAGCTGTTTTTT.

This clonotype was detected ten times or more. This beta chain came through as a stray read in a library set up for alpha chains, and its size says little. V usage is TRBV29-1 and J usage is TRBJ2-2; D remains ambiguous. V lost 4 bases and J 4 bases, leaving 4 bases between the germline ends. Germline loops: CDR1 SQVTM, CDR2 ANQGSEA. The CDR3 extends over 11 amino acids. This chain's CDR3 is CSVGGTGELFF. CDR3 DNA sequence: TGCAGCGTTGGGGGCACCGGGGAGCTGTTTTTT.

This clonotype was seen more than once but under ten times. The size of this beta chain means little, since it is a stray read in a library made for alpha chains. This chain uses TRBV18 with TRBJ1-5, with no clear D. The germline gives CDR1 KGHSH, CDR2 LQKENI. The V end lost 2 bases, the J end lost 4 bases, and 9 bases lay between the germline ends. This CDR3 contains 14 residues. The CDR3 nucleotides read TGTGCCAGCTCACCAAGGCGGGGAAATCAGCCCCAGCATTTT. It specifies CASSPRRGNQPQHF.

This clonotype was found many times. This beta chain is off target for a library built for alpha chains, so its abundance means little. The V gene is TRBV6-5, the J gene TRBJ1-1; D remains ambiguous. The CDR3 contains 15 residues. V was trimmed by 6 bases and J by 1 base, leaving 15 bases between them. Germline V gene sequence: CDR1 MNHEY, CDR2 SVGAGI. The CDR3 loop reads CASRLRWQSNTEAFF. CDR3 nucleotides: TGTGCCAGCAGGTTAAGGTGGCAGTCGAACACTGAAGCTTTCTTT.

In its sample, this clonotype was seen a few times. In a library made to pick up alpha chains, this beta chain is a stray read with a size that means little. The chain has TRBV28 and TRBJ2-1; 11 bases align to TRBD2. The CDR3 extends over 17 amino acids. The junction had 9 bases not matched to a gene; V was cut back by 3 bases and J by 5 bases. Germline V gene data show CDR1 as MDHEN and CDR2 as SYDVKM. Here the CDR3 reads CASSLPWGTSGNNEQFF. Written as DNA, the CDR3 is TGTGCCAGCAGTTTGCCCTGGGGGACTAGCGGTAACAATGAGCAGTTCTTC.

This clonotype was seen at least ten times. A library prepared for alpha chains yielded this beta chain as an off-target read; its size is of little meaning. V usage is TRBV2 and J usage is TRBJ1-5, with TRBD1 as a possible D gene (5 bases). With 4 bases removed from V and 7 bases from J, the gap between germline ends came to 11 bases. This CDR3 has 13 residues. The germline gives CDR1 SNHLY, CDR2 FYNNEI. The CDR3 DNA sequence: TGTGCCAGCAGTGTAACAGGTGGACAGCCCCAGCATTTT. Amino acids: CASSVTGGQPQHF. The full variable domain, its missing parts supplied by reference TRBV2 and TRBJ1-5, is EPEVTQTPSHQVTQMGQEVILRCVPISNHLYFYWYRQILGQKVEFLVSFYNNEISEKSEIFDDQFSVERPDGSNFTLKIRSTKLEDSAMYFCASSVTGGQPQHFGDGTRLSIL.

A few counts support this clonotype. Because the library targeted alpha chains, this beta chain is an off-target read whose size means little. The V and J genes are TRBV7-9 and TRBJ1-1; 7 positions agree with TRBD1. The trim removed 4 bases at V and 5 bases at J, leaving 10 bases unmatched. Looked up from germline, CDR1 is SEHNR and CDR2 is FQNEAQ (reference sequence). The CDR3 consists of 15 residues. CDR3 nucleotide sequence: TGTGCCAGCAGCTCCGGAGGCAGGGGGTGGACTGAAGCTTTCTTT. Encoded protein: CASSSGGRGWTEAFF.

Of note for this clonotype: Being off target in a library aimed at alpha chains, this beta chain has a size of little meaning. The chain has TRBV5-5 and TRBJ2-7; D perhaps matches TRBD1 (6 bases). Germline V gene lookup returns CDR1 SGHKS and CDR2 YYEKEE (reference sequence). The V and J ends lost 4 bases and 1 base respectively, with 12 bases between them. This CDR3 has 14 residues. DNA of the CDR3: TGTGCCAGCAGCCAGACAGGACAGTCCTACGAGCAGTACTTC. Translating gives CASSQTGQSYEQYF. Combining the CDR3 with reference TRBV5-5 and TRBJ2-7 gives the whole variable domain DAGVTQSPTHLIKTRGQQVTLRCSPISGHKSVSWYQQVLGQGPQFIFQYYEKEERGRGNFPDRFSARQFPNYSSELNVNALLLGDSALYLCASSQTGQSYEQYFGPGTRLTVT.

At least ten counts were recorded for this clonotype. This beta chain is an unintended read in a library built for alpha chains; its size means little. The rearrangement joins TRBV5-1 to TRBJ2-1, with 9 bases that match TRBD1. The germline V gene has CDR1 SGHRS and CDR2 YFSETQ. This CDR3 is built from 15 residues. The V and J ends lost 4 bases and 7 bases, in that order; junction bases with no gene match: 9. In DNA form, the CDR3 reads TGCGCCAGCAGCCCAGGACAGGGGTTGAGGAATGAGCAGTTCTTC. Translated: CASSPGQGLRNEQFF.

In this sample, this clonotype turned up many times. Found in a library prepared for alpha chains, this beta chain is an off-target read, and its abundance has little meaning. The chain combines TRBV15 with TRBJ2-3; 9 bases agree with TRBD2. V was clipped by 4 bases and J by 2 bases; unmatched bases: 10. Looked up from germline, CDR1 is LNHNV and CDR2 is YYDKDF (reference sequence). The CDR3 runs 17 residues. The DNA for the CDR3 is TGTGCCACCAGCACGATAGCGGGAGCCGATAACACAGATACGCAGTATTTT. Protein: CATSTIAGADNTDTQYF.

This clonotype has a count of ten or more. The library was prepared for alpha chains; this beta chain is a stray read, so its frequency means little. The gene calls are TRBV23-1 and TRBJ2-7; 9 bases fit TRBD1. TRBV23-1 is classed as an ORF, of uncertain function. The trim removed 6 bases at V and 1 base at J, leaving 10 bases unmatched. The CDR3 sequence is 16 residues long. CDR3 sequence reads: CASSRDREQESYEQYF. DNA for the CDR3: TGCGCCAGCAGCCGGGACAGGGAACAAGAATCCTACGAGCAGTACTTC.

This clonotype occurred many times. Since it is a stray read in a library aimed at alpha chains, this beta chain has a size that is not meaningful. The J gene is TRBJ1-4, the V gene TRBV20-1; D is uncertain. CDR1 DFQATT and CDR2 SNEGSKA come from the germline V gene (reference sequence). V was clipped by 8 bases and J by 4 bases, with 11 bases between them. The CDR3 runs to 12 residues. The CDR3: CSLRADNEKLFF. CDR3 coding DNA: TGCAGTCTGAGGGCTGATAATGAAAAACTGTTTTTT.

Many counts were recorded for this clonotype. This beta chain appears as a stray read in a library generated for alpha chains; its size is not informative. This chain joins TRBV28 and TRBJ2-5, with TRBD2 matching over 10 bases. CDR3 length: 15 amino acids. V shed 4 bases and J 5 bases; nucleotides not matched to a gene: 7. Germline V CDR1 and CDR2: MDHEN, SYDVKM. The CDR3 protein is CASSSIGSGRETQYF. As DNA, the CDR3 is TGTGCCAGCAGTTCAATTGGTAGCGGGAGGGAGACCCAGTACTTC.

This clonotype was observed many times. Little can be read into the size of this beta chain, an off-target read in a library designed for alpha chains. This rearrangement joins TRBV2 to TRBJ2-1, with D perhaps TRBD1 or TRBD2 (5 bases each). Trimming shortened V by 6 bases and J by 0 bases, and 12 bases separated the two germline ends. CDR1 and CDR2 from the germline V gene are SNHLY and FYNNEI. This CDR3 has 15 amino acids. The CDR3 DNA reads TGTGCCAGCAGGAGGGACCCCTACTCCTACAATGAGCAGTTCTTC. Its protein product is CASRRDPYSYNEQFF.

The table lists this clonotype with many counts. This beta chain turned up in a library designed for alpha chains; as an off-target read, its abundance says little. The chain is built from TRBV20-1 and TRBJ2-7, with 7 positions matching TRBD1. V lost 3 bases and J lost 0; bases outside the gene matches: 20. This CDR3 region has 19 residues. Per germline, CDR1 DFQATT and CDR2 SNEGSKA (reference sequence). CDR3 protein: CSASPAGLGRQGPSYEQYF. The CDR3 coding sequence is TGCAGTGCTAGTCCGGCTGGATTGGGCAGACAGGGTCCCTCCTACGAGCAGTACTTC.

This clonotype came up many times. Because this beta chain is a stray read in a library intended to capture alpha chains, its abundance should not be given much weight. The rearrangement joins TRBV11-2 to TRBJ2-2; weak D call: TRBD2 (6 bases). This CDR3 is 14 amino acids long. Germline CDR1 SGHAT, CDR2 FQNNGV. V was cut by 6 bases and J by 4 bases, with 12 bases left in between. CDR3 sequence: CASRGAGSTGELFF. CDR3 DNA sequence: TGTGCCAGCAGAGGGGCGGGGAGCACCGGGGAGCTGTTTTTT.

This clonotype was counted between two and nine times. The library was prepared for alpha chains; this beta chain is a stray read, so its frequency means little. The chain combines TRBV28 with TRBJ2-7; a possible D gene is TRBD1 (6 bases). Trimming took off 5 bases at V and 3 bases at J, with 14 bases between the two ends. The CDR3 is 14 residues long. From germline, CDR1 is MDHEN and CDR2 SYDVKM. CDR3 residues: CASSQPGHLYEQYF. CDR3 coding DNA: TGTGCCAGCAGTCAACCGGGACACCTCTACGAGCAGTACTTC.

Regarding this clonotype: An end of the junction does not agree with germline; a read error may underlie this. This beta chain represents an off-target read in a library built for alpha chains; its size is of limited meaning. This chain uses TRBV6-5 with TRBJ2-2, with TRBD2 identical over 12 bases. This CDR3 contains 15 residues. Per the germline V gene, CDR1 is MNHEY and CDR2 is SVGAGI. CDR3 DNA: TGTGCCAGCAGCCCGGGACTAGCGGGCGTCGGGGAGCTGCTTTTT. As protein: CASSPGLAGVGELLF.

This clonotype was observed many times. Found in a library prepared for alpha chains, this beta chain is an off-target read, and its abundance has little meaning. The chain is built from TRBV28 and TRBJ2-5, with 8 bases that match TRBD2. Germline V gene lookup returns CDR1 MDHEN and CDR2 SYDVKM. V lost 5 bases and J lost 5; bases outside the gene matches: 10. The CDR3 loop spans 15 amino acids. CDR3 in amino acids: CASSSGGGRKETQYF. The CDR3 DNA reads as TGTGCCAGCAGTAGCGGCGGGGGGCGGAAGGAGACCCAGTACTTC.

Many counts were recorded for this clonotype. Because this beta chain is a stray read in a library intended to capture alpha chains, its abundance should not be given much weight. The genes are TRBV29-1 and TRBJ1-1, with D unresolved. This CDR3 region has 12 residues. The germline gives CDR1 SQVTM, CDR2 ANQGSEA. Deletions cut 4 bases from V and 1 base from J, with 7 bases between. The CDR3 loop is CSVGHRNTEAFF. In DNA form, the CDR3 reads TGCAGCGTTGGACATAGGAACACTGAAGCTTTCTTT.

A remark on this clonotype: The library was designed around alpha chains, so this beta chain is a stray read whose abundance carries little weight. The chain combines TRBV9 with TRBJ2-3; TRBD2 matches 8 bases. J gave up 6 bases and V 0 bases, and 6 bases lay outside the gene matches. Germline CDR1 SGDLS, CDR2 YYNGEE. This CDR3 region has 15 residues. The CDR3 coding sequence is TGTGCCAGCAGCGTAGTTAACGGGAGGGCGGATACGCAGTATTTT. The encoded protein is CASSVVNGRADTQYF.

The sample holds many counts of this clonotype. This beta chain turned up in a library designed for alpha chains; as an off-target read, its abundance says little. The chain recombines TRBV6-5 with TRBJ1-6; 11 bases map to TRBD1. This CDR3 comprises 17 residues. Germline loops: CDR1 MNHEY, CDR2 SVGAGI. The V gene end was trimmed by 0 bases and the J gene end by 10 bases; junction bases not matched to a gene: 8. The CDR3 DNA reads as TGTGCCAGCAGTTACTCGAAACCTGGGACAGGGGGATCACCCCTCCACTTT. The encoded protein is CASSYSKPGTGGSPLHF.

By share, this clonotype counts as medium-sized. A library made for alpha chains picked up this beta chain off target, so its size means little. This chain links TRBV28 with TRBJ2-2; D call uncertain. The CDR3 runs to 12 residues. Germline V CDR1 and CDR2: MDHEN, SYDVKM. V was shortened by 5 bases and J by 3 bases, with 4 bases between the two germline ends. CDR3 sequence (DNA): TGTGCCAGCAGTCGGGACACCGGGGAGCTGTTTTTT. Its protein product is CASSRDTGELFF.

The sample holds many counts of this clonotype. This beta chain is a stray sequence in a library constructed for alpha chains; its clone size is not meaningful. J is TRBJ1-5 and V is TRBV20-1; TRBD1 matches at 10 bases. This CDR3 is 15 amino acids long. Germline V gene lookup returns CDR1 DFQATT and CDR2 SNEGSKA (reference sequence). V lost 3 bases, J lost 6 bases, and 8 bases stayed unmatched. The CDR3 DNA is TGCAGTGCTAGGACCGGGACAGGGGACAGTCAGCCCCAGCATTTT. Protein: CSARTGTGDSQPQHF.

About this clonotype itself: Little can be read into the size of this beta chain, an off-target read in a library designed for alpha chains. V and J are TRBV10-3 and TRBJ2-7, with 7 bases lining up with TRBD1. Germline lookup yields CDR1 ENHRY and CDR2 SYGVKD. The CDR3 runs to 12 residues. V lost 2 bases to trimming and J lost 7 bases; unmatched junction nucleotides: 2. In DNA, the CDR3 is TGTGCCATCAGTGAGGAACAGGGGGAGCAGTACTTC. This translates into CAISEEQGEQYF.